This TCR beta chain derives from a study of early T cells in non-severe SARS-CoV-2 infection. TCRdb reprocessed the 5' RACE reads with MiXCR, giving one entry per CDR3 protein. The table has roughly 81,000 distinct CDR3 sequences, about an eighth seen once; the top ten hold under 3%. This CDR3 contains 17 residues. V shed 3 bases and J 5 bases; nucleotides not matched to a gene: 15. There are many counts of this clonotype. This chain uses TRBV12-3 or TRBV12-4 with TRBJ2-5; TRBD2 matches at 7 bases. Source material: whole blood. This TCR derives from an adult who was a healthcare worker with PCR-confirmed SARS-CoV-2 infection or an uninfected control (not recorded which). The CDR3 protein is CASSLSLAGLGGETQYF. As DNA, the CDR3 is TGTGCCAGCAGTTTGAGTCTTGCAGGGCTCGGGGGGGAGACCCAGTACTTC.